The 20 T cell receptor beta chains below were found in one sample sequenced in a study of shared clonotypes between healthy human individuals. The assay was immunoSEQ multiplex PCR, and TCRdb's table has in-frame clones only and misses some. This sample has hundreds of thousands of clones, with around 74% found just once. Specimen: memory CD4+ T cells sorted from blood. The subset denotes: CD45RA-negative fraction. All receptors derive from a woman aged 25 to 39 in good health.

In this sample, this clone turned up many times. V usage is TRBV15 and J usage is TRBJ2-4; possible D gene TRBD1, 5 bases. CDR1 and CDR2 (germline): LNHNV, YYDKDF (reference sequence). V dropped 0 bases and J dropped 2 bases, with 14 bases sitting between them. The CDR3 contains 17 residues. CDR3 bases: TGTGCCACCAGCAGAGATAGGGGCTTACGACCCAAAAACATTCAGTACTTC. As protein: CATSRDRGLRPKNIQYF. The entire variable domain, with the rest obtained from reference TRBV15 and TRBJ2-4, is as follows: DAMVIQNPRYQVTQFGKPVTLSCSQTLNHNVMYWYQQKSSQAPKLLFHYYDKDFNNEADTPDNFQSRRPNTSFCFLDIRSPGLGDTAMYLCATSRDRGLRPKNIQYFGAGTRLSVL.

In this sample, this clone turned up once. This chain connects TRBV9 to TRBJ2-1; no clear D. V dropped 0 bases and J dropped 5 bases, with 6 bases sitting between them. This CDR3 spans 13 amino acids. Germline CDR1 is SGDLS and CDR2 is YYNGEE. The DNA of the CDR3 is TGTGCCAGCAGCGTAGGTAGAGACAATGAGCAGTTCTTC. As protein: CASSVGRDNEQFF.

The genes are TRBV7-9 and TRBJ2-3; D unclear. The CDR3 extends over 12 amino acids. Germline V gene lookup returns CDR1 SEHNR and CDR2 FQNEAQ (reference sequence). With 4 bases removed from V and 6 bases from J, the gap between germline ends came to 8 bases. CDR3 region: CASSSEADTQYF. In DNA, the CDR3 is TGTGCCAGCAGCTCGGAAGCGGATACGCAGTATTTT. Combining the CDR3 with reference TRBV7-9 and TRBJ2-3 gives the whole variable domain DTGVSQNPRHKITKRGQNVTFRCDPISEHNRLYWYRQTLGQGPEFLTYFQNEAQLEKSRLLSDRFSAERPKGSFSTLEIQRTEQGDSAMYLCASSSEADTQYFGPGTRLTVL.

The chain has TRBV25-1 and TRBJ2-5; D gene uncertain. The CDR3 sequence is 15 residues long. In germline, CDR1 is MGHDK, CDR2 SYGVNS. The germline V and J ends were trimmed by 10 bases and 5 bases, with 23 bases remaining between them. The CDR3 DNA reads TGTGCCACCATGGCCCCATGGCTGATGAGGGAGACCCAGTACTTC. It codes for CATMAPWLMRETQYF. Full variable domain (outside the CDR3, taken from reference TRBV25-1 and TRBJ2-5): EADIYQTPRYLVIGTGKKITLECSQTMGHDKMYWYQQDPGMELHLIHYSYGVNSTEKGDLSSESTVSRIRTEHFPLTLESARPSHTSQYLCATMAPWLMRETQYFGPGTRLLVL.

In regard to this clone: This sample includes further DNA sequences coding for the same CDR3. The rearrangement joins TRBV7-9 to TRBJ1-2; D is undetermined. This CDR3 region has 13 residues. V dropped 1 base and J dropped 2 bases, with 5 bases sitting between them. Per the germline V gene, CDR1 is SEHNR and CDR2 is FQNEAQ (reference sequence). CDR3 coding DNA: TGTGCCAGCAGCTTAGAGGGAAACTATGGCTACACCTTC. Translated, it gives CASSLEGNYGYTF.

The genes are TRBV5-1 and TRBJ2-5; no reliable D call. The germline CDR1 and CDR2 sequences are SGHRS and YFSETQ. The CDR3 extends over 12 amino acids. Trimming left V 1 base short and J 5 bases short, with 6 bases between. CDR3 amino acids: CASSLFGETQYF. In nucleotides, the CDR3 is TGCGCCAGCAGCTTGTTCGGTGAGACCCAGTACTTC.

The chain combines TRBV7-6 with TRBJ2-2; a weak D match, TRBD2 (6 bases). This CDR3 contains 14 residues. The ends were cut back, 5 bases at V and 5 bases at J, with 12 bases in the middle. Germline lookup yields CDR1 SGHVS and CDR2 FNYEAQ. In nucleotides, the CDR3 is TGTGCCAGCAGCACCCGACTAGAGACCGGGGAGCTGTTTTTT. Translated, it gives CASSTRLETGELFF.

CDR3 in amino acids: CASSLIGEAKNIQYF. In nucleotides, the CDR3 is TGTGCCAGCAGCTTGATAGGTGAGGCCAAAAACATTCAGTACTTC. The chain couples TRBV5-6 to TRBJ2-4; D remains unclear. The germline V gene has CDR1 SGHDT and CDR2 YYEEEE. Trimming took off 1 base at V and 1 base at J, with 9 bases between the two ends. This CDR3 is 15 amino acids long.

The chain uses TRBV7-9 and TRBJ1-1, with D uncertain. Germline CDR1 SEHNR, CDR2 FQNEAQ (reference sequence). With 3 bases removed from V and 1 base from J, the gap between germline ends came to 9 bases. The CDR3 covers 14 residues. This chain's CDR3 is CASSFGQPNTEAFF. CDR3 DNA sequence: TGTGCCAGCAGCTTCGGGCAGCCGAACACTGAAGCTTTCTTT.

The chain employs TRBV5-4 and TRBJ1-3; tentatively, D is TRBD1 (5 bases). CDR1 and CDR2 (germline): SGHNT, YYREEE (reference sequence). The CDR3 is 16 residues long. Trimming removed 4 bases from V and 1 base from J, with 15 bases in between. DNA for the CDR3: TGTGCCAGCAGCGCCACTTCGGGGCCTTCTGGAAACACCATATATTTT. This sequence encodes CASSATSGPSGNTIYF.

The chain combines TRBV27 with TRBJ2-3; a weak D match, TRBD2 (6 bases). Trimming took off 6 bases at V and 3 bases at J, with 13 bases between the two ends. Germline V gene data show CDR1 as MNHEY and CDR2 as SMNVEV (reference sequence). The CDR3 totals 14 residues. The CDR3 DNA reads TGTGCCAGCAGCTTACGGGCGGGGACAGATACGCAGTATTTT. It codes for CASSLRAGTDTQYF.

This clone has more than one count but fewer than ten. The CDR3 region has the DNA TGTGCCAGCAGCTTACTTGGGTTACCTTGGGACACTGAAGCTTTCTTT. Its translation: CASSLLGLPWDTEAFF. This chain connects TRBV11-3 to TRBJ1-1; D uncertain. There are 16 residues in the CDR3. Per the germline V gene, CDR1 is SGHNT and CDR2 is YENEEA. V shed 2 bases and J shed 3 bases, with 16 bases lying between them.

The rearrangement links TRBV4-1 to TRBJ2-7; D is uncertain. V lost 5 bases to trimming and J lost 2 bases, with 13 bases between them. The germline gives CDR1 MGHRA, CDR2 YSYEKL. The CDR3 sequence is 14 residues long. CDR3 sequence (DNA): TGCGCCAGCAGCTTGGTTGTTTCTCCCTACGAGCAGTACTTC. It specifies CASSLVVSPYEQYF.

The CDR3 here is CASSLGGTRERTQYF. The CDR3 DNA reads TGTGCCAGCAGCTTAGGGGGGACTAGAGAGCGCACGCAGTATTTT. V usage is TRBV7-2 and J usage is TRBJ2-3, with TRBD2 matching over 8 bases. V dropped 1 base and J dropped 9; count of bases not matched to a gene: 9. The CDR3 spans 15 residues. In germline, CDR1 is SGHTA, CDR2 FQGNSA.

The chain couples TRBV19 to TRBJ2-2; the match to TRBD1 covers 10 bases. Germline CDR1 is LNHDA and CDR2 is SQIVND (reference sequence). The length of the CDR3 is 14 residues. V shed 8 bases and J 7 bases; nucleotides not matched to a gene: 7. Written as DNA, the CDR3 is TGTGCCAGTTCCTCGACAGGGGGCCACGGGGAGCTGTTTTTT. The encoded protein is CASSSTGGHGELFF. Full variable domain (remainder filled in from reference TRBV19 and TRBJ2-2): DGGITQSPKYLFRKEGQNVTLSCEQNLNHDAMYWYRQDPGQGLRLIYYSQIVNDFQKGDIAEGYSVSREKKESFPLTVTSAQKNPTAFYLCASSSTGGHGELFFGEGSRLTVL.

V usage is TRBV23-1 and J usage is TRBJ2-3; D is unresolved. TRBV23-1 is placed among ORFs of uncertain function. V was shortened by 3 bases and J by 0 bases, with 7 bases between the two germline ends. The CDR3 extends over 14 amino acids. CDR3: CASSQRNSTDTQYF. The CDR3, as DNA: TGCGCCAGCAGTCAGCGAAATAGCACAGATACGCAGTATTTT.

This clone was observed a handful of times. The chain employs TRBV28 and TRBJ1-5; tentatively, D is TRBD1 (5 bases). The length of the CDR3 is 16 residues. Trimming cost V 3 bases and J 5 bases, with 17 bases left between them. Germline CDR1 MDHEN, CDR2 SYDVKM. In DNA form, the CDR3 reads TGTGCCAGCAGTTTGCCACTTACAGGCCCGCATCAGCCCCAGCATTTT. As protein: CASSLPLTGPHQPQHF.

This CDR3 reads CASRTSGRGLNEQFF. For the CDR3, the DNA is TGTGCCAGCAGAACTAGCGGGAGAGGGTTAAATGAGCAGTTCTTC. The chain combines TRBV11-2 with TRBJ2-1; 11 bases agree with TRBD2. Trimming removed 6 bases from V and 7 bases from J; junction bases left unmatched: 8. The CDR3 has 15 residues. Germline CDR1 and CDR2: SGHAT and FQNNGV.

The V call is TRBV28, the J call TRBJ1-4; D not certain. The germline CDR1 and CDR2 sequences are MDHEN and SYDVKM. The length of the CDR3 is 14 residues. V was clipped by 3 bases and J by 11 bases, with 16 bases between them. CDR3: CASSFAGYPDKLFF. As DNA, the CDR3 is TGTGCCAGCAGTTTTGCCGGTTACCCTGACAAACTGTTTTTT.

V usage is TRBV28 and J usage is TRBJ2-7; 7 bases are a match to TRBD2. V trimming: 0 bases; J trimming: 4 bases; junction bases outside the gene matches: 12. CDR1 is MDHEN and CDR2 is SYDVKM in the germline V gene. This CDR3 is built from 17 residues. The CDR3 coding sequence is TGTGCCAGCAGTTTATGGTTCGCTCCTAGCGGCAGATACGAGCAGTACTTC. This encodes CASSLWFAPSGRYEQYF.